Listed here is a single T cell receptor (beta chain). The antigen is not known. This specimen belongs to a study of T cell repertoires in cytomegalovirus infection. From the reads, TCRdb called clonotypes with MiXCR, one entry per CDR3 protein. The sample holds some 320,000 distinct CDR3 sequences, 25% to 30% seen once. The V and J ends lost 5 bases and 4 bases respectively, with 11 bases between them. Germline loops: CDR1 SGHTA, CDR2 FQGTGA. The CDR3 spans 13 residues. The material sequenced was cultured PBMCs, taken from culture after CMV antigen stimulation. The source is a human donor in good health (CMV status not recorded). Some clones in this sample may be carry-over from other donors' samples. V gene TRBV7-3 combines with J gene TRBJ2-5; unclear D gene. The CDR3 DNA sequence: TGTGCCAGCAGCCTAGACCCTGTAGAGACCCAGTACTTC. Encoded protein: CASSLDPVETQYF.